This TCR beta chain appears in the sequencing data of a study of cytomegalovirus exposure and HLA in healthy donors. As concerns this clone: Antigen unknown.

CDR3 length equals 11 residues. The V gene lost 5 bases and the J gene lost 9 bases, with 11 bases spanning the gap. From germline, CDR1 is MNHEY and CDR2 SMNVEV (reference sequence). 60 Vbeta and 13 Jbeta primers were used in PCR. The repertoire was sequenced with immunoSEQ multiplex PCR; TCRdb's copy has only in-frame clones and lacks some. The sample data list roughly 120,000 clones. Findings and limits, study-wide: Being productive about 90% or about 30% of the time was typical of most TCR beta V segments in an earlier analysis.

Sequencing used PBMCs. The TCR originated in a man aged 35 to 55 in good health and CMV-seronegative. The chain couples TRBV27 to TRBJ2-7; D call uncertain. CDR3 DNA sequence: TGTGCCAGCAGTGCTGGGCCGTCGCAGTACTTC. It codes for CASSAGPSQYF.